The 6 T cell receptor beta chains given below trace back to one sample, sequenced in a study of blood T cell repertoires in COVID-19. Sequencing used immunoSEQ multiplex PCR; TCRdb keeps in-frame clones, though not all of them. Among more than 200,000 clones listed, 70% to 90% were seen once. The material sequenced was peripheral blood. These receptor sequences come from a woman aged 55-70 years with COVID-19, enrolled during active disease.

The chain employs TRBV11-2 and TRBJ1-2; D remains unclear. Germline values: CDR1 SGHAT, CDR2 FQNNGV. Trimming pared 4 bases from V and 0 bases from J, leaving 9 bases between. This CDR3 spans 14 amino acids. Here the CDR3 reads CASSSRRANYGYTF. For the CDR3, the DNA is TGTGCCAGCAGCTCAAGACGGGCTAACTATGGCTACACCTTC.

The rearrangement links TRBV7-9 to TRBJ2-2, with D perhaps TRBD2 (5 bases). The V gene's germline CDR1 is SEHNR and CDR2 FQNEAQ (reference sequence). This CDR3 comprises 17 residues. The V gene lost 2 bases and the J gene lost 3 bases, with 16 bases spanning the gap. The CDR3 region is CASSLPRGFTDTGELFF. The CDR3 DNA follows: TGTGCCAGCAGCTTACCTCGGGGTTTTACGGACACCGGGGAGCTGTTTTTT. The full variable domain, completed using reference TRBV7-9 and TRBJ2-2, is DTGVSQNPRHKITKRGQNVTFRCDPISEHNRLYWYRQTLGQGPEFLTYFQNEAQLEKSRLLSDRFSAERPKGSFSTLEIQRTEQGDSAMYLCASSLPRGFTDTGELFFGEGSRLTVL.

The gene calls are TRBV3-1 (or the pseudogene TRBV3-2) and TRBJ1-1; 9 bases line up with TRBD1. Germline CDR1 reads LGHDT; CDR2 reads YNNKEL (reference sequence). CDR3 size: 15 residues. Unmatched junction bases numbered 4, after V lost 2 bases and J lost 3 bases. CDR3 amino acids: CASSQLGQGYTEAFF. CDR3 bases: TGTGCCAGCAGCCAATTGGGACAGGGCTACACTGAAGCTTTCTTT.

This chain connects TRBV11-1 to TRBJ2-7; a possible D gene is TRBD1 (5 bases). The CDR3 loop spans 13 amino acids. V dropped 4 bases and J dropped 3 bases, with 10 bases sitting between them. CDR1 is SGHAT and CDR2 is FQDESV in the germline V gene (reference sequence). The CDR3 DNA is TGTGCCAGCAGCTACGACAGAGACTACGAGCAGTACTTC. Protein product: CASSYDRDYEQYF.

CDR3 region: CSVAKTEAYEQYF. For the CDR3, the DNA is TGCAGCGTCGCGAAAACGGAGGCCTACGAGCAGTACTTC. V gene TRBV29-1 combines with J gene TRBJ2-7, with D possibly TRBD2 on 5 matching bases. Germline V gene sequence: CDR1 SQVTM, CDR2 ANQGSEA. Deletions cut 6 bases from V and 2 bases from J, with 14 bases between. The CDR3 has 13 residues.

The chain joins TRBV6-1 to TRBJ2-1, with D perhaps matching TRBD1 (5 bases). CDR3 length: 18 amino acids. Between the trimmed V and J ends, which lost 2 bases and 0 bases, there was a span of 17 bases. The V gene's germline CDR1 is MNHNS and CDR2 SASEGT. Here the CDR3 DNA reads TGTGCCAGCAGTGAATACCCGCCAGGGTCGAGCTCCTACAATGAGCAGTTCTTC. This translates into CASSEYPPGSSSYNEQFF.